Listed here are 10 T cell receptor beta chains from one sample, sequenced in a study of blood T cell repertoires in COVID-19. This table comes from immunoSEQ multiplex PCR, and its TCRdb copy is limited to in-frame clones, with some not included. This sample has about 200,000 clones, with approximately 84% found just once. Sequenced sample: peripheral blood. The source of these receptors is a man aged 50-60 years with acute or convalescent COVID-19.

The CDR3 is CAWSGLAGLNEQYF. The CDR3 DNA follows: TGTGCCTGGAGTGGTTTGGCAGGCCTAAACGAGCAGTACTTC. The chain joins TRBV30 to TRBJ2-7; D remains unclear. The V and J ends lost 1 base and 5 bases respectively, with 15 bases between them. This CDR3 region has 14 residues. Germline lookup yields CDR1 GTSNPN and CDR2 SVGIG (reference sequence).

The V gene is TRBV27, the J gene TRBJ2-7; 9 bases are a match to TRBD2. J gave up 12 bases and V 2 bases, and 11 bases lay outside the gene matches. Germline V lookup: CDR1 MNHEY, CDR2 SMNVEV (reference sequence). The CDR3 sequence is 14 residues long. CDR3 in DNA: TGTGCCAGCAGTTTAATAGCGGGGGACGGGTTGGGGTACTTC. Encoded protein: CASSLIAGDGLGYF.

The V gene is TRBV19, the J gene TRBJ2-7; 8 nucleotides line up with TRBD1. Per the germline V gene, CDR1 is LNHDA and CDR2 is SQIVND (reference sequence). The CDR3 length is 15 residues. Losses at the gene ends were 5 bases for V and 5 bases for J; bases not matched to a gene: 11. CDR3 in amino acids: CASSDSPGQVNEQYF. The CDR3 coding sequence is TGTGCCAGTAGTGACAGCCCGGGACAGGTCAACGAGCAGTACTTC.

This chain joins TRBV18 and TRBJ1-5; 7 positions agree with TRBD1. CDR1 is KGHSH, CDR2 LQKENI, per germline. V was clipped by 6 bases and J by 5 bases; unmatched bases: 4. The CDR3 consists of 13 residues. CDR3: CASSRTGDQPQHF. The CDR3 region has the DNA TGTGCCAGCTCCCGTACAGGGGATCAGCCCCAGCATTTT.

This rearrangement joins TRBV25-1 to TRBJ1-3, with D perhaps matching TRBD1 (5 bases). This CDR3 has 17 residues. V was clipped by 3 bases and J by 0 bases, with 15 bases between them. Germline-derived CDR1 and CDR2 are MGHDK and SYGVNS. The CDR3 bases are TGTGCCAGCAGTGATTCCGCTAAAGGGGTCTCTGGAAACACCATATATTTT. Protein: CASSDSAKGVSGNTIYF.

This chain joins TRBV6-6 and TRBJ1-2, with D unresolved. V was clipped by 5 bases and J by 5 bases, with 12 bases between them. This CDR3 contains 13 residues. In germline, CDR1 is MNHNY, CDR2 SVGAGI (reference sequence). Here the CDR3 reads CASSAEGRYGYTF. The CDR3 DNA sequence: TGTGCCAGCAGTGCGGAAGGCCGGTATGGCTACACCTTC.

The chain has TRBV6-5 and TRBJ2-7; 12 positions agree with TRBD1. With 0 bases clipped from V and 6 bases from J, the junction kept 6 bases outside the gene matches. This CDR3 spans 16 amino acids. Per the germline V gene, CDR1 is MNHEY and CDR2 is SVGAGI. The CDR3 nucleotides read TGTGCCAGCAGTTACTCGCCGGGACAGGGGGCTGTCGAGCAGTACTTC. Amino acid sequence: CASSYSPGQGAVEQYF.

This clone appeared once. The chain employs TRBV27 and TRBJ1-6, with 7 bases aligning to TRBD1. The CDR3 sequence is 14 residues long. Germline CDR1 reads MNHEY; CDR2 reads SMNVEV (reference sequence). V was clipped by 7 bases and J by 4 bases; unmatched bases: 4. CDR3 coding DNA: TGTGCCAGCACTGCGACAGGGTATAATTCACCCCTCCACTTT. This translates into CASTATGYNSPLHF.

This chain joins TRBV5-1 and TRBJ2-2; 7 nucleotides agree with TRBD2. Unmatched junction bases numbered 8, after V lost 2 bases and J lost 4 bases. The CDR3 has 16 residues. From germline, CDR1 is SGHRS and CDR2 YFSETQ. DNA of the CDR3: TGCGCCAGCAGCTTAAAGGCTAGCGGAGGCACCGGGGAGCTGTTTTTT. It is translated as CASSLKASGGTGELFF.

The chain is built from TRBV30 and TRBJ1-4, with D hard to call. The CDR3 consists of 15 residues. V was cut by 3 bases and J by 8 bases, with 19 bases left in between. Germline V gene sequence: CDR1 GTSNPN, CDR2 SVGIG (reference sequence). The CDR3 DNA is TGTGCCTGGAGACACACCAGACTAGGGATCGAAAAACTGTTTTTT. It translates to CAWRHTRLGIEKLFF.